The clone carrying this T cell receptor (beta chain) was seen a few times. No antigen is known for it. What was amplified from RNA transcripts were TCR beta CDR3 regions. In the first-round RT-PCR of the TCR CDR3, the HTBI primer set was used. Via MiXCR, TCRdb re-called the multiplex PCR reads, giving one row per CDR3 protein. The table shows a few hundred thousand distinct CDR3 sequences, with 15% to 19% occurring only once. If no ophthalmopathy progression occurred within 18 months, Graves' hyperthyroidism was stable. The sample comes from a study of T cells in Graves' hyperthyroidism and ophthalmopathy. General observations from the study: Blood also held most thyroid clonotypes expanded beyond 0.001.

This clonotype was sampled from a woman under 30 with Graves' hyperthyroidism. The sequenced sample consisted of blood.

CDR3 sequence: CASSLEGVNQPQHF. The CDR3 DNA follows: TGCGCCAGCAGCTTGGAGGGGGTCAATCAGCCCCAGCATTTT. The chain employs TRBV5-1 and TRBJ1-5; perhaps TRBD1 as D (6 bases). V was cut by 0 bases and J by 3 bases, with 7 bases left in between. The CDR3 totals 14 residues. Germline V gene sequence: CDR1 SGHRS, CDR2 YFSETQ.